This T cell receptor (beta chain) was found in a study of blood T cell repertoires in COVID-19 (TCRdb year 2020). Regarding the research as a whole: The collaborator samples originated in the United States, Italy and Spain and spanned the acute and convalescent phases of COVID-19. The material from the prospective study consisted of cDNA or gDNA derived from T cells, B-cell-depleted T cells, or PBMCs. The dataset comprised deeply sampled blood TCRbeta repertoires from subjects exposed to, actively infected with, or recovered from COVID-19. The repertoires were made available in a free public database intended to serve as a resource for research on the immune response to SARS-CoV-2. Samples came from the ongoing ImmuneRACE study (first 160 participants) plus 1,254 subjects from 6 global collaborators. Sample metadata almost always included a de-identified subject ID, COVID-19 status, age in years and sex. Where available, HLA class I and class II types were taken from metadata supplied by the sample provider and were not determined by assay-based typing. General conclusions and limits of the study: The quantity of clinical and demographic metadata differed by source and by participant and was supplied without curation.

In this sample, this clone turned up once. There is no known antigen for this receptor. Base quality data are lacking; no much larger clone is found one base away. The immunoSEQ Assay, a bias-controlled multiplex PCR, was used to amplify TCRbeta CDR3 regions from genomic DNA. In the original analysis: The number of nucleated cells in each sample was estimated by amplification of reference gene primers within the assay. To quantify the absolute abundance of each unique TCRbeta CDR3 rearrangement, sequence reads were collapsed and filtered. For each sample, productive Simpson clonality was calculated as the square root of Simpson's diversity index across productive rearrangements. The source is immuneACCESS, and TCRdb retained only in-frame sequences with V and J called. Part of the clones is not carried over; for the studies checked, unresolved V genes explain less than half of this, and the remainder is unexplained. For V, J and clone size, that table is used; D and trimming come from the DNA. This sample lists 650,000 to 800,000 clones; more than 80% were detected once. Around 0.3% of the sample is taken by the ten largest.

Each collaborating institution followed its own protocols to collect whole blood in K2EDTA tubes. For TCRbeta analysis, collaborator samples were shipped as frozen whole blood, as isolated PBMCs, or as DNA extracted from either sample type. CDR1 and CDR2 are read off the germline V gene (reference sequence) as GTSNPN and SVGIG. The CDR3 sequence holds 13 residues, the cysteine and phenylalanine included. CDR3 DNA only is kept here, 39 bases in frame from base 1. V was cut back by 2 bases and J by 3 bases, leaving a gap of 10 bases between them. Sequencing used peripheral blood. This chain joins TRBV30 to TRBJ1-1; possibly the D gene is TRBD1, per 5 matching bases. This TCR was recovered from a woman under 30 with acute or convalescent COVID-19. Read as DNA, the sequence is TGTGCCTGGAGTCGGGGGGTGTACACTGAAGCTTTCTTT. This translates into CAWSRGVYTEAFF.